This T cell receptor (beta chain) was recovered during a study of blood T cell repertoires in COVID-19. Deletions cut 2 bases from V and 6 bases from J, with 19 bases between. The germline V gene encodes CDR1 KGHDR and CDR2 SFDVKD. There are 17 residues in the CDR3. As handled by the study authors: Amplifying reference gene primers gave estimates of nucleated cell counts. TCRdb's copy holds only in-frame clones and misses some; the assay was immunoSEQ multiplex PCR. That table is the source of V, J and clone size, and D and trimming were worked out from the DNA. The sample contains fewer than 70,000 clones, over 70% of which appear only once.

The TCR originated in a human donor in a cohort sampled during active COVID-19. Sequenced sample: peripheral blood. The V call is TRBV24-1, the J call TRBJ1-5; no reliable D call. DNA of the CDR3: TGTGCCACCAGTGATTGGAAGCTGACATTGATGTGTCAGCCCCAGCATTTT. This gives the protein CATSDWKLTLMCQPQHF.